Listed below are T cell receptor beta chains from one sample, sequenced in a study of CD8 T cells in Susac syndrome. Each CDR3 protein gets one entry after TCRdb re-called the immunoSEQ multiplex PCR reads with MiXCR. The repertoire includes about 300,000 distinct CDR3 sequences, just over 90% of them detected once, and about 0.07% sits in the top ten. The sequenced material came from CD4+ T cells from PBMCs. Source of these receptors: a human donor with multiple sclerosis. CDR3s include the opening cysteine and the closing phenylalanine or tryptophan. A D gene is named only where the DNA matches it firmly. Clone size is not always given. Where it is, it says once, few, many or a class for expanded clones.

size	J	V	D	CDR3	DNA
-	TRBJ2-7	TRBV14	-	CASSYKGVFHEQYF	TGTGCCAGCAGTTATAAGGGAGTCTTCCACGAGCAGTACTTC
-	TRBJ1-2	TRBV20-1	TRBD1	CSASSAGGGGYTF	TGCAGTGCTAGTTCGGCAGGGGGCGGGGGCTACACCTTC
-	TRBJ2-1	TRBV20-1	TRBD1	CSARGQGASYNEQFF	TGCAGTGCTAGGGGACAGGGGGCATCCTACAATGAGCAGTTCTTC
-	TRBJ1-6	TRBV18	-	CASFPTQGGPLHF	TGTGCCAGCTTTCCCACACAGGGCGGACCCCTCCACTTT
-	TRBJ2-7	TRBV18	-	CASSPVPGTSAYEQYF	TGTGCCAGCTCACCAGTTCCGGGGACCTCCGCCTACGAGCAGTACTTC
-	TRBJ1-2	TRBV3-1	-	CASSHSRVGYTF	TGTGCCAGCAGCCATAGCCGGGTTGGCTACACCTTC
-	TRBJ1-1	TRBV29-1	-	CSVTGTANTEAFF	TGCAGCGTAACCGGGACGGCAAACACTGAAGCTTTCTTT
few	TRBJ1-2	TRBV2	-	CASSVGRGANYGYTF	TGTGCCAGCAGTGTCGGAAGGGGGGCGAACTATGGCTACACCTTC
-	TRBJ1-2	TRBV2	TRBD1	CASSLYRDREVYYGYTF	TGTGCCAGCAGTTTATACCGGGACAGGGAGGTATACTATGGCTACACCTTC
-	TRBJ1-1	TRBV3-1	-	CASSHGPDRHTEAFF	TGTGCCAGCAGCCACGGCCCCGACAGGCACACTGAAGCTTTCTTT
-	TRBJ2-2	TRBV12-3/TRBV12-4	-	CASSFPAGQAGELFF	TGTGCCAGCAGTTTCCCGGCAGGCCAGGCCGGGGAGCTGTTTTTT
-	TRBJ1-6	TRBV7-6	-	CASSLRDKNSPLHF	TGTGCCAGCAGCTTACGGGACAAGAATTCACCCCTCCACTTT
-	TRBJ2-2	TRBV20-1	TRBD2	CSASTSGANTGELFF	TGCAGTGCTAGTACTAGCGGAGCGAACACCGGGGAGCTGTTTTTT
-	TRBJ1-4	TRBV5-1	TRBD1	CASSTTGANEKLFF	TGCGCCAGCAGCACGACAGGGGCTAATGAAAAACTGTTTTTT
-	TRBJ2-3	TRBV12-3/TRBV12-4	-	CASSLLRDSTDTQYF	TGTGCCAGCAGCCTTCTACGGGATAGCACAGATACGCAGTATTTT
-	TRBJ2-2	TRBV18	TRBD1	CASSSTTGDTGELFF	TGTGCCAGCTCCTCGACTACAGGGGACACCGGGGAGCTGTTTTTT
-	TRBJ2-5	TRBV5-1	TRBD1	CASSSPRQGKETQYF	TGCGCCAGCAGCAGCCCCCGACAGGGGAAAGAGACCCAGTACTTC
-	TRBJ2-2	TRBV5-1	-	CASRLGTENTGELFF	TGCGCCAGCAGATTGGGGACGGAGAACACCGGGGAGCTGTTTTTT
-	TRBJ2-3	TRBV29-1	-	CSVRTERTDTQYF	TGCAGCGTTCGGACGGAACGCACAGATACGCAGTATTTT
-	TRBJ2-6	TRBV29-1	-	CSVGAGANVLTF	TGCAGCGTGGGGGCTGGGGCCAACGTCCTGACTTTC